The sample holds one count of the clone carrying this T cell receptor beta chain. Compared with germline, one end of the junction differs, possibly owing to a read error. Indicated time point: peripheral blood 6 weeks after treatment start. These data come from a study of PD-L1 blockade in urothelial cancer. Study context: The authors examined blood 3 weeks (second dose) and 6 weeks after treatment start. Blood gave a median around 150,000 T cells.

There are 14 residues in the CDR3. Germline CDR1 and CDR2: LNHDA and SQIVND (reference sequence). Repertoires were generated with immunoSEQ multiplex PCR, while TCRdb's copy carries only in-frame clones and drops some. The data hold some 39,000 clones, with approximately 85% observed a single time. The TCR was taken from a man in his 70s with urothelial cancer. This rearrangement joins TRBV19 to TRBJ1-5; no clear D gene. The specimen was PBMCs, collected around atezolizumab (anti-PD-L1) treatment. The CDR3 loop reads CASSIDYSNQPQHF. The CDR3, as DNA: TGTGCCAGTAGCATAGATTATAGCAATCAGCCCCAGCATTTT.